The 10 T cell receptor beta chains reported below all come from one sample, sequenced in a study of T cell repertoires in cytomegalovirus infection. TCRdb reprocessed the reads with MiXCR, giving one entry per CDR3 protein. The table shows hundreds of thousands of distinct CDR3 sequences, with approximately 25% occurring only once. Sequencing input: CD8+ T cells from PBMCs. These receptors all stem from a human donor in good health (CMV status not recorded). Some clones in this sample may be carry-over from other donors' samples.

The chain joins TRBV29-1 to TRBJ1-2; D not certain. This CDR3 spans 14 amino acids. The ends were cut back, 7 bases at V and 0 bases at J, with 15 bases in the middle. From germline, CDR1 is SQVTM and CDR2 ANQGSEA. DNA of the CDR3: TGCAGCGGAGGGTCACAGATTTCTAACTATGGCTACACCTTC. Translation: CSGGSQISNYGYTF.

As regards this clonotype: A much larger clone differs from this one at a single base, so this may be a read error. The rearrangement links TRBV11-1 to TRBJ1-4; no reliable D call. The CDR3 spans 14 residues. CDR1 is SGHAT and CDR2 is FQDESV in the germline V gene (reference sequence). This CDR3 is CTSSLGSAREKLFF. As DNA, the CDR3 is TGTACCAGCAGCTTAGGAAGCGCTCGGGAAAAACTGTTTTTT.

This clonotype was seen only a few times. The chain recombines TRBV7-2 with TRBJ2-1, with 9 nucleotides matching TRBD2. There are 17 residues in the CDR3. The germline V gene has CDR1 SGHTA and CDR2 FQGNSA. With 5 bases clipped from V and 3 bases from J, the junction kept 11 bases outside the gene matches. CDR3 amino acids: CASSVLRAGGLYNEQFF. The CDR3 DNA sequence: TGTGCCAGCAGCGTCCTTCGCGCGGGGGGGCTCTACAATGAGCAGTTCTTC.

This clonotype was found a few times. The chain carries TRBV28 and TRBJ1-2; tentatively, D is TRBD1 (6 bases). V was pared by 8 bases and J by 0 bases, with 28 bases between. The CDR3 loop spans 19 amino acids. Germline values: CDR1 MDHEN, CDR2 SYDVKM. The CDR3 DNA follows: TGTGCCAGCTCGTTTAAGAGGGGGGCGCGATCGGTGGCTAACTATGGCTACACCTTC. Translated, it gives CASSFKRGARSVANYGYTF.

Details on this clonotype: At one end, the junction sequence differs from germline, possibly due to a read error. The genes are TRBV6-4 and TRBJ1-6; D gene ambiguous. The CDR3 runs to 14 residues. Germline CDR1 MRHNA, CDR2 SNTAGT. CDR3 sequence reads: CASGERSYNSPLYF. CDR3 coding DNA: TGTGCCAGCGGGGAGCGCTCCTATAATTCACCCCTCTACTTT.

There are a few counts of this clonotype. The chain employs TRBV20-1 and TRBJ1-1, with D tentatively TRBD1 (5 bases). V was trimmed by 0 bases and J by 4 bases, leaving 12 bases between them. This CDR3 is 14 amino acids long. Germline V gives CDR1 DFQATT, CDR2 SNEGSKA (reference sequence). The CDR3 loop reads CSAREGREVTEAFF. Written as DNA, the CDR3 is TGCAGTGCTAGAGAGGGCAGGGAGGTCACTGAAGCTTTCTTT.

In its sample, this clonotype was seen a few times. The chain employs TRBV9 and TRBJ2-2; no clear D gene. V was clipped by 0 bases and J by 9 bases, with 6 bases between them. The germline gives CDR1 SGDLS, CDR2 YYNGEE. The CDR3 totals 12 residues. The CDR3 here is CASSVGPRELFF. The CDR3 bases are TGTGCCAGCAGCGTAGGGCCACGGGAGCTGTTTTTT.

The chain combines TRBV20-1 with TRBJ1-1; tentatively, D is TRBD1 (6 bases). Per the germline V gene, CDR1 is DFQATT and CDR2 is SNEGSKA (reference sequence). Between the trimmed V and J ends, which lost 6 bases and 5 bases, there was a span of 13 bases. The CDR3 length is 12 residues. CDR3 residues: CSARYRETEAFF. DNA for the CDR3: TGCAGTGCCCGCTACAGGGAGACTGAAGCTTTCTTT.

The J gene is TRBJ2-7, the V gene TRBV5-6; D is ambiguous. Germline V CDR1 and CDR2: SGHDT, YYEEEE. V was pared by 0 bases and J by 0 bases, with 7 bases between. The CDR3 runs to 14 residues. The CDR3 loop is CASSLDGASYEQYF. The CDR3 nucleotides read TGTGCCAGCAGCTTGGACGGAGCCTCCTACGAGCAGTACTTC.

The table lists this clonotype with a few counts. The gene calls are TRBV7-8 and TRBJ1-1, with a weak D call TRBD1 (5 bases). The CDR3 is 13 amino acids. Trimming took 1 base from V and 6 from J, leaving 9 bases between them. CDR1 SGHVS and CDR2 FQNEAQ come from the germline V gene. CDR3 in amino acids: CASSLGPGPEAFF. DNA of the CDR3: TGTGCCAGCAGCTTAGGCCCGGGGCCTGAAGCTTTCTTT.